The 10 T cell receptor beta chains below come from one sample, sequenced in a study of beta chain features in type 1 diabetes. Expressed TCRB transcripts were sequenced because the entire RNA isolate underwent reverse transcription. Assay used: immunoSEQ multiplex PCR; TCRdb lists only in-frame clones, some missing. The table lists 200,000 to 250,000 clones, roughly a tenth of them singletons. The material sequenced was central memory CD4+ T cells from blood. These receptors were obtained from a man aged 18 to 30 in good health.

The V call is TRBV20-1, the J call TRBJ2-5; D possibly corresponds to TRBD1 (5 bases). Trimming left V 6 bases short and J 3 bases short, with 8 bases between. There are 11 residues in the CDR3. Per germline, CDR1 DFQATT and CDR2 SNEGSKA (reference sequence). CDR3 nucleotides: TGCAGTGCGATGGACAAAGAGACCCAGTACTTC. Translation: CSAMDKETQYF.

The chain is built from TRBV19 and TRBJ1-4; no reliable D call. In germline, CDR1 is LNHDA, CDR2 SQIVND (reference sequence). Trimming pared 3 bases from V and 5 bases from J, leaving 10 bases between. This CDR3 spans 14 amino acids. CDR3 bases: TGTGCCAGTAGTATCGGCAGGTCCAATGAAAAACTGTTTTTT. Translated, it gives CASSIGRSNEKLFF.

The rearrangement links TRBV18 to TRBJ2-6; maybe TRBD1 (6 bases). Germline values: CDR1 KGHSH, CDR2 LQKENI. The CDR3 covers 18 residues. Trimming pared 3 bases from V and 0 bases from J, leaving 15 bases between. The CDR3 sequence: CASSPFSGHNSGANVLTF. The CDR3 bases are TGTGCCAGCTCACCTTTTTCGGGACACAACTCTGGGGCCAACGTCCTGACTTTC.

The gene calls are TRBV28 and TRBJ1-1, with 7 positions matching TRBD1. This CDR3 comprises 16 residues. V lost 5 bases, J lost 4 bases, and 13 bases stayed unmatched. Germline V gene data show CDR1 as MDHEN and CDR2 as SYDVKM. CDR3 bases: TGTGCCAGCAGTCCCTTAATCGACAGGGAGGGCACTGAAGCTTTCTTT. Protein: CASSPLIDREGTEAFF.

In its sample, this clone is medium-sized. The sample has other DNA sequences that encode this CDR3 too. The chain links TRBV29-1 to TRBJ2-5; no reliable D call. V shed 4 bases and J shed 2 bases, with 8 bases lying between them. The CDR3 extends over 12 amino acids. Germline V gene sequence: CDR1 SQVTM, CDR2 ANQGSEA. CDR3 sequence (DNA): TGCAGCGTTGCGGCCAGACAAGAGACCCAGTACTTC. Translated, it gives CSVAARQETQYF.

This clone has a handful of counts. The V and J genes are TRBV2 and TRBJ1-2; a possible D gene is TRBD1 (6 bases). V gave up 3 bases and J gave up 8 bases, with 13 bases separating them. Germline CDR1 and CDR2: SNHLY and FYNNEI. This CDR3 region has 13 residues. The CDR3 spells CASSDDRREGYTF. Here the CDR3 DNA reads TGTGCCAGCAGTGATGACAGGAGGGAGGGCTACACCTTC.

This clone has only a few counts. This sequence joins TRBV4-2 and TRBJ2-3; the match to TRBD2 covers 9 bases. V lost 4 bases, J lost 3 bases, and 8 bases stayed unmatched. This CDR3 spans 16 amino acids. Per germline, CDR1 LGHNA and CDR2 YNFKEQ. The DNA of the CDR3 is TGTGCCAGCAGCCTAGGAAGCGGGAGGCGGACAGATACGCAGTATTTT. It translates to CASSLGSGRRTDTQYF.

Of note for this clone: A much larger clone differs by one base, so this may be a read error. The V gene is TRBV30, the J gene TRBJ2-7; D remains unclear. V lost 6 bases to trimming and J lost 2 bases, with 23 bases between them. Germline CDR1 and CDR2: GTSNPN and SVGIG (reference sequence). The CDR3 is 16 amino acids. CDR3 DNA sequence: TGTGCCTGCTCGAAGGGCCGCAGTGAAATCGCCTACGAGCAGTACTTC. Its translation: CACSKGRSEIAYEQYF.

The V gene is TRBV4-1, the J gene TRBJ2-3; 14 positions match TRBD2. The CDR3 is made up of 19 amino acids. V lost 0 bases, J lost 6 bases, and 11 bases stayed unmatched. Per the germline V gene, CDR1 is MGHRA and CDR2 is YSYEKL. The CDR3: CASSQDRGTSGRVADTQYF. CDR3 DNA sequence: TGCGCCAGCAGCCAAGATCGTGGGACTAGCGGGAGAGTAGCGGATACGCAGTATTTT.

Of note for this clone: The same CDR3 also results from other DNA sequences found in this sample. This chain uses TRBV29-1 with TRBJ2-6; possibly TRBD2 for D (6 bases). CDR1 is SQVTM and CDR2 is ANQGSEA in the germline V gene. Between the trimmed V and J ends, which lost 4 bases and 1 base, there was a span of 8 bases. The CDR3 extends over 14 amino acids. The CDR3 nucleotides read TGCAGCGTTGTGGAGGGATCTGGGGCCAACGTCCTGACTTTC. It yields the protein CSVVEGSGANVLTF.